What follows are 30 T cell receptor beta chains derived from one specimen sequenced in a study of blood T cell repertoires in COVID-19. Profiled with immunoSEQ multiplex PCR; TCRdb holds only in-frame clones, not every one. The sample lists roughly 220,000 clones, around 84% seen once, with 3% in the top ten. The sample taken for sequencing was peripheral blood. The receptors were sampled from a man in his sixties with acute or convalescent COVID-19.

The CDR3 loop reads CASSQEVAGGTEQFF. For the CDR3, the DNA is TGTGCCAGCAGCCAAGAGGTAGCGGGGGGTACTGAGCAGTTCTTC. This chain links TRBV4-2 with TRBJ2-1; 10 bases fit TRBD2. CDR1 is LGHNA and CDR2 is YNFKEQ in the germline V gene. This CDR3 comprises 15 residues. Trimming at V came to 0 bases and at J to 9 bases, leaving 5 bases not matched to a gene.

The chain combines TRBV6-2 or TRBV6-3 with TRBJ2-3; 13 positions agree with TRBD2. The CDR3 loop spans 18 amino acids. CDR1 and CDR2 (germline): MNHEY, SVGEGT. Unmatched junction bases numbered 11, after V lost 2 bases and J lost 6 bases. In DNA, the CDR3 is TGTGCCAGCAGTTACATCGGACTAGCGGGGGCCCTCAAGGATACGCAGTATTTT. Translated, it gives CASSYIGLAGALKDTQYF.

V gene TRBV6-5 combines with J gene TRBJ2-5; D may be TRBD2 (5 bases). The germline CDR1 and CDR2 sequences are MNHEY and SVGAGI. The CDR3 contains 11 residues. Trimming took 7 bases from V and 7 from J, leaving 10 bases between them. CDR3 bases: TGTGCCAGCATGGCAGGAGGGACCCAGTACTTC. It translates to CASMAGGTQYF.

The rearrangement joins TRBV18 to TRBJ2-3, with 12 nucleotides matching TRBD2. The CDR3 runs to 18 residues. After removal of 0 bases from V and 3 bases from J, the junction contained 7 bases not matched to a gene. Germline CDR1 and CDR2: KGHSH and LQKENI. CDR3 DNA: TGTGCCAGCTCACCACCGGGTCTAGCGGGGGGGCCAACAGATACGCAGTATTTT. Its protein product is CASSPPGLAGGPTDTQYF.

This rearrangement joins TRBV11-2 to TRBJ2-1; TRBD1 matches at 7 bases. CDR3 size: 15 residues. Germline-derived CDR1 and CDR2 are SGHAT and FQNNGV. V dropped 1 base and J dropped 5; count of bases not matched to a gene: 5. The CDR3 spells CASSLVRGQNNEQFF. The CDR3, as DNA: TGTGCCAGCAGCTTAGTTAGGGGACAGAACAATGAGCAGTTCTTC.

The CDR3 here is CASSLTQYDSPLHF. As DNA, the CDR3 is TGCGCCAGCAGCTTGACCCAGTACGATTCACCCCTCCACTTT. This chain links TRBV5-1 with TRBJ1-6; D uncertain. Trimming cost V 1 base and J 8 bases, with 10 bases left between them. The germline gives CDR1 SGHRS, CDR2 YFSETQ. The CDR3 runs 14 residues.

The genes are TRBV6-5 and TRBJ2-6; D is unresolved. The CDR3 extends over 15 amino acids. Germline V gene data show CDR1 as MNHEY and CDR2 as SVGAGI. Trimming pared 6 bases from V and 0 bases from J, leaving 9 bases between. The CDR3 DNA is TGTGCCAGCAGGGCAGCGAGCTCTGGGGCCAACGTCCTGACTTTC. This translates into CASRAASSGANVLTF.

CDR3 DNA: TGTGCCAGCAGTTTAAGGGCAGGGAGGCTCTACGAGCAGTACTTC. Its translation: CASSLRAGRLYEQYF. The V call is TRBV27, the J call TRBJ2-7; maybe TRBD2 (6 bases). Germline assignment: CDR1 MNHEY and CDR2 SMNVEV (reference sequence). The CDR3 contains 15 residues. Trimming removed 2 bases at V and 3 bases at J, with 14 bases between.

The chain combines TRBV3-1 (or the pseudogene TRBV3-2) with TRBJ2-7, with 8 bases identical to TRBD2. The junction had 6 bases not matched to a gene; V was cut back by 4 bases and J by 4 bases. CDR3 length equals 14 residues. Germline CDR1 LGHDT, CDR2 YNNKEL (reference sequence). The CDR3 bases are TGTGCCAGCAGCCGGGGTAGCGGGGCTTACGAGCAGTACTTC. It is translated as CASSRGSGAYEQYF.

J is TRBJ1-5 and V is TRBV2, with D perhaps TRBD1 (6 bases). Germline V gene data show CDR1 as SNHLY and CDR2 as FYNNEI. The CDR3 runs to 16 residues. V shed 4 bases and J shed 2 bases, with 15 bases lying between them. CDR3: CASSVRIAGGNQPQHF. The CDR3 DNA is TGTGCCAGCAGTGTGAGAATTGCAGGGGGCAATCAGCCCCAGCATTTT.

The V call is TRBV10-2, the J call TRBJ2-3, with TRBD2 matching over 13 bases. V lost 4 bases and J lost 5; bases outside the gene matches: 9. Looked up from germline, CDR1 is WSHSY and CDR2 is SAAADI. The CDR3 runs 17 residues. The CDR3 spells CASSGPGLAGLLDTQYF. CDR3 sequence (DNA): TGCGCCAGCAGTGGCCCGGGACTAGCGGGGTTATTAGATACGCAGTATTTT.

This chain links TRBV29-1 with TRBJ2-6; possible D gene TRBD1, 6 bases. The germline V gene encodes CDR1 SQVTM and CDR2 ANQGSEA. V was pared by 0 bases and J by 0 bases, with 12 bases between. There are 17 residues in the CDR3. Written as DNA, the CDR3 is TGCAGCGTTGAAGACCCCACAGGGAGCTCTGGGGCCAACGTCCTGACTTTC. Protein product: CSVEDPTGSSGANVLTF.

The gene calls are TRBV5-1 and TRBJ2-3, with 9 bases aligning to TRBD1. V was pared by 4 bases and J by 6 bases, with 6 bases of the junction left unmatched. The CDR3 sequence is 14 residues long. Germline V lookup: CDR1 SGHRS, CDR2 YFSETQ. CDR3 DNA: TGCGCCAGCAGCAACGGACAGGGGACGGATACGCAGTATTTT. This codes for CASSNGQGTDTQYF. Supplemented by reference TRBV5-1 and TRBJ2-3, the full variable domain reads KAGVTQTPRYLIKTRGQQVTLSCSPISGHRSVSWYQQTPGQGLQFLFEYFSETQRNKGNFPGRFSGRQFSNSRSEMNVSTLELGDSALYLCASSNGQGTDTQYFGPGTRLTVL.

The J gene is TRBJ1-3, the V gene TRBV11-2; 9 nucleotides align to TRBD1. Trimming at V came to 5 bases and at J to 4 bases, leaving 6 bases not matched to a gene. This CDR3 is 15 amino acids long. The germline gives CDR1 SGHAT, CDR2 FQNNGV. This CDR3 reads CASSPTGGYGNTIYF. The CDR3 bases are TGTGCCAGCAGCCCCACAGGGGGCTACGGAAACACCATATATTTT. The variable domain in full, completed from reference TRBV11-2 and TRBJ1-3, reads EAGVAQSPRYKIIEKRQSVAFWCNPISGHATLYWYQQILGQGPKLLIQFQNNGVVDDSQLPKDRFSAERLKGVDSTLKIQPAKLEDSAVYLCASSPTGGYGNTIYFGEGSWLTVV.

V is TRBV10-3 and J is TRBJ2-5; D is unresolved. The CDR3 runs to 11 residues. Trimming left V 2 bases short and J 5 bases short, with 3 bases between. The germline gives CDR1 ENHRY, CDR2 SYGVKD. The CDR3 loop is CAISETETQYF. The CDR3 DNA sequence: TGTGCCATCAGTGAGACTGAGACCCAGTACTTC.

V is TRBV6-2 or TRBV6-3 and J is TRBJ2-2; maybe TRBD1 (6 bases). The V and J ends lost 4 bases and 5 bases respectively, with 17 bases between them. From germline, CDR1 is MNHEY and CDR2 SVGEGT. The CDR3 runs to 16 residues. Written as DNA, the CDR3 is TGTGCCAGCAGTTCTGGGGGCAGCCCCAGAACCGGGGAGCTGTTTTTT. Translated, it gives CASSSGGSPRTGELFF.

V is TRBV7-2 and J is TRBJ1-1; 10 bases align to TRBD1. The length of the CDR3 is 15 residues. V dropped 5 bases and J dropped 4; count of bases not matched to a gene: 7. The germline gives CDR1 SGHTA, CDR2 FQGNSA. The CDR3 sequence is CASSTDRGRVTEAFF. DNA of the CDR3: TGTGCCAGCAGCACTGACAGGGGGCGAGTCACTGAAGCTTTCTTT.

The chain carries TRBV28 and TRBJ1-5; TRBD1 matches at 7 bases. This CDR3 contains 14 residues. Germline CDR1 MDHEN, CDR2 SYDVKM. Trimming took 5 bases from V and 9 from J; bases not matched to a gene: 10. The CDR3 coding sequence is TGTGCCAGCAGTCCATTAACAGGGGATGGGCCCCAGCATTTT. Encoded protein: CASSPLTGDGPQHF. The full variable domain, its missing parts supplied by reference TRBV28 and TRBJ1-5, is DVKVTQSSRYLVKRTGEKVFLECVQDMDHENMFWYRQDPGLGLRLIYFSYDVKMKEKGDIPEGYSVSREKKERFSLILESASTNQTSMYLCASSPLTGDGPQHFGDGTRLSIL.

The V and J genes are TRBV19 and TRBJ2-1; D might be TRBD1 (5 bases). Deletions cut 1 base from V and 7 bases from J, with 14 bases between. This CDR3 has 15 residues. Germline V lookup: CDR1 LNHDA, CDR2 SQIVND (reference sequence). CDR3 loop: CASSIGGRALNEQFF. CDR3 bases: TGTGCCAGTAGTATAGGGGGCAGGGCTTTAAATGAGCAGTTCTTC.

On this clone itself: Other DNA sequences in this specimen translate into the identical CDR3. The rearrangement joins TRBV18 to TRBJ2-7; no definite D call. CDR3 length equals 14 residues. V lost 3 bases and J 4 bases, leaving 13 bases between the germline ends. Germline CDR1 and CDR2: KGHSH and LQKENI. CDR3 coding DNA: TGTGCCAGCTCACCTCTGGCGGATTCTTACGAGCAGTACTTC. This gives the protein CASSPLADSYEQYF.

This clone has just a few counts. V gene TRBV5-1 combines with J gene TRBJ2-7, with 8 bases fitting TRBD2. In germline, CDR1 is SGHRS, CDR2 YFSETQ. This CDR3 contains 17 residues. J lost 0 bases, V lost 4 bases, and 12 bases had no gene match. CDR3 in amino acids: CASSPRGSGGFSYEQYF. DNA of the CDR3: TGCGCCAGCAGCCCGCGGGGGAGCGGGGGTTTCTCCTACGAGCAGTACTTC. Drawing the rest from reference TRBV5-1 and TRBJ2-7, the complete variable domain is KAGVTQTPRYLIKTRGQQVTLSCSPISGHRSVSWYQQTPGQGLQFLFEYFSETQRNKGNFPGRFSGRQFSNSRSEMNVSTLELGDSALYLCASSPRGSGGFSYEQYFGPGTRLTVT.

The chain combines TRBV5-1 with TRBJ2-3, with TRBD1 identical over 8 bases. V trimming: 0 bases; J trimming: 3 bases; junction bases outside the gene matches: 3. The CDR3 has 15 residues. Germline values: CDR1 SGHRS, CDR2 YFSETQ. The CDR3 region has the DNA TGCGCCAGCAGCTTGGGGACAGGGTGGACAGATACGCAGTATTTT. Its translation is CASSLGTGWTDTQYF. Using reference TRBV5-1 and TRBJ2-3 for the parts outside the CDR3, the full variable domain is KAGVTQTPRYLIKTRGQQVTLSCSPISGHRSVSWYQQTPGQGLQFLFEYFSETQRNKGNFPGRFSGRQFSNSRSEMNVSTLELGDSALYLCASSLGTGWTDTQYFGPGTRLTVL.

The chain recombines TRBV7-8 with TRBJ1-1, with a tentative D call TRBD1 (5 bases). Per germline, CDR1 SGHVS and CDR2 FQNEAQ. The CDR3 has 12 residues. V was pared by 5 bases and J by 7 bases, with 11 bases between. The CDR3 DNA reads as TGTGCCAGCAGCCCTAACAGGATTGAAGCTTTCTTT. It specifies CASSPNRIEAFF.

This chain joins TRBV28 and TRBJ1-1, with D perhaps TRBD1 (6 bases). This CDR3 spans 14 amino acids. The germline V and J ends were trimmed by 10 bases and 1 base, with 16 bases remaining between them. Germline V gene data show CDR1 as MDHEN and CDR2 as SYDVKM. The CDR3 nucleotides read TGTGCCATTTTCAGGGGTCCCAAGAACACTGAAGCTTTCTTT. Translated: CAIFRGPKNTEAFF.

The chain recombines TRBV12-5 with TRBJ2-7; no reliable D call. Trimming removed 3 bases at V and 5 bases at J, with 11 bases between. CDR1 LGHNT and CDR2 FRNRAP come from the germline V gene. The CDR3 runs 13 residues. The CDR3 spells CASGLSVSDEQYF. CDR3 DNA: TGTGCTAGTGGTTTATCGGTGTCTGACGAGCAGTACTTC.

The table lists this clone with a few counts. The chain joins TRBV5-5 to TRBJ1-3, with a weak D call TRBD1 (6 bases). Germline CDR1 SGHKS, CDR2 YYEKEE (reference sequence). The CDR3 length is 15 residues. V was pared by 7 bases and J by 8 bases, with 22 bases between. CDR3 DNA: TGTGCCAGCCGCCAGACAGGTGGTCAAGGCTACACCATATATTTT. This codes for CASRQTGGQGYTIYF.

The V gene is TRBV30, the J gene TRBJ1-4; 7 bases line up with TRBD1. Germline values: CDR1 GTSNPN, CDR2 SVGIG (reference sequence). The CDR3 covers 16 residues. The V and J ends lost 4 bases and 5 bases, in that order; junction bases with no gene match: 13. The DNA of the CDR3 is TGTGCCTGGAAAACCGCCCGGGGACAGCTGAATGAAAAACTGTTTTTT. This translates into CAWKTARGQLNEKLFF.

The chain recombines TRBV19 with TRBJ1-1; tentative D call: TRBD1 (6 bases). Looked up from germline, CDR1 is LNHDA and CDR2 is SQIVND (reference sequence). The CDR3 spans 13 residues. Trimming took 7 bases from V and 3 from J, leaving 12 bases between them. CDR3: CASNRDKDTEAFF. The CDR3 DNA reads as TGTGCCAGTAATAGGGACAAGGACACTGAAGCTTTCTTT.

The chain employs TRBV29-1 and TRBJ2-2; TRBD1 agrees at 10 bases. This CDR3 is built from 17 residues. Germline V gene lookup returns CDR1 SQVTM and CDR2 ANQGSEA. After removal of 7 bases from V and 3 bases from J, the junction contained 14 bases not matched to a gene. The CDR3, as DNA: TGCAGCGCTTTCGGAATGGGACAGGGGAGGGACACCGGGGAGCTGTTTTTT. It encodes CSAFGMGQGRDTGELFF.

V usage is TRBV5-6 and J usage is TRBJ2-5; a possible D gene is TRBD2 (5 bases). The CDR3 has 16 amino acids. Trimming removed 3 bases from V and 4 bases from J, with 19 bases in between. Germline V gene lookup returns CDR1 SGHDT and CDR2 YYEEEE. CDR3 nucleotide sequence: TGTGCCAGCAGCTCACGGTTCGCGGGCTACGGAGAGACCCAGTACTTC. It translates to CASSSRFAGYGETQYF.